This TCR beta chain was profiled in a study of blood T cell repertoires in COVID-19. J was trimmed by 0 bases and V by 4 bases; bases with no gene match: 7. The CDR3 loop spans 16 amino acids. Germline V gene sequence: CDR1 SGDLS, CDR2 YYNGEE. Method: immunoSEQ multiplex PCR; TCRdb's copy keeps in-frame clones and lacks some. The sample comprises about 370,000 clones, more than 80% of which are singletons, and more than 0.8% rests with the top ten. The rearrangement links TRBV9 to TRBJ2-1; TRBD2 aligns across 7 bases. This receptor was taken from a man younger than 35 who had recovered from COVID-19. The sequenced sample was PBMCs or T cells enriched from blood (not recorded which). The DNA of the CDR3 is TGTGCCAGCAGCCCCCCCGCGGGAGACTCCTACAATGAGCAGTTCTTC. This encodes CASSPPAGDSYNEQFF.